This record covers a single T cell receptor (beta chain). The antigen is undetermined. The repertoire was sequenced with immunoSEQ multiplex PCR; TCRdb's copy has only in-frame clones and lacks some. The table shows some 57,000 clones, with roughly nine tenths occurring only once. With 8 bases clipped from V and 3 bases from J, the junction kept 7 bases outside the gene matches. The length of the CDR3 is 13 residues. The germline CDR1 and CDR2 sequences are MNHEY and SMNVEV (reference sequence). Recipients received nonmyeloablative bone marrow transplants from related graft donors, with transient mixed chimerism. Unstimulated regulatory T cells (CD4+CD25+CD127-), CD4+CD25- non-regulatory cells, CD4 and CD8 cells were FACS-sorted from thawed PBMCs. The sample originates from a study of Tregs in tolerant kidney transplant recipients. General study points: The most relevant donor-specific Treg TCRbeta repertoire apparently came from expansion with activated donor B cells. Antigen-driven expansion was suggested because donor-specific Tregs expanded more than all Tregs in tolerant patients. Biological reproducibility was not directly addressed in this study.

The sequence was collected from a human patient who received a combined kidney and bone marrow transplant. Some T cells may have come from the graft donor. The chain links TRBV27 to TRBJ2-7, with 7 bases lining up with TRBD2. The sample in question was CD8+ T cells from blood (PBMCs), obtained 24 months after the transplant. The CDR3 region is CASSSGVNYEQYF. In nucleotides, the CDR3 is TGTGCCAGCTCAAGCGGGGTGAACTACGAGCAGTACTTC.